Below are 26 T cell receptor beta chains sequenced from a single sample in a study of identical twins. TCRdb re-analysed the 5' RACE reads in MiXCR, keeping a single row per CDR3 protein. The table shows about 470,000 distinct CDR3 sequences, with 20% to 30% occurring only once. The same sample was also studied in work on T cells expressing NK-cell markers.

The sequenced material came from CD4+ T cells sorted from blood. The receptors derive from a woman aged 18-29 years in good health.

This chain uses TRBV7-9 with TRBJ1-2; D is undetermined. This CDR3 is 14 amino acids long. Germline V gives CDR1 SEHNR, CDR2 FQNEAQ (reference sequence). Trimming shortened V by 5 bases and J by 4 bases, and 14 bases separated the two germline ends. This CDR3 is CASSPRLNLYGYTF. The DNA of the CDR3 is TGTGCCAGCAGCCCGCGTTTGAACCTCTATGGCTACACCTTC.

The chain has TRBV18 and TRBJ2-1; 12 nucleotides match TRBD2. Germline CDR1 reads KGHSH; CDR2 reads LQKENI. This CDR3 region has 17 residues. J gave up 9 bases and V 3 bases, and 12 bases lay outside the gene matches. Written as DNA, the CDR3 is TGTGCCAGCTCACCGCAGACTAGCGGGAGTTTCCACATTGAGCAGTTCTTC. Its protein product is CASSPQTSGSFHIEQFF. The whole variable domain, remainder taken from reference TRBV18 and TRBJ2-1, is NAGVMQNPRHLVRRRGQEARLRCSPMKGHSHVYWYRQLPEEGLKFMVYLQKENIIDESGMPKERFSAEFPKEGPSILRIQQVVRGDSAAYFCASSPQTSGSFHIEQFFGPGTRLTVL.

V is TRBV11-3 and J is TRBJ2-5, with D tentatively TRBD2 (6 bases). This CDR3 has 16 amino acids. Germline lookup yields CDR1 SGHNT and CDR2 YENEEA. The germline V and J ends were trimmed by 6 bases and 4 bases, with 21 bases remaining between them. CDR3 loop: CASSSGHSGLPETQYF. Written as DNA, the CDR3 is TGTGCCAGCAGTTCCGGTCATAGCGGTCTCCCAGAGACCCAGTACTTC.

This clonotype showed up just once. The V call is TRBV7-2, the J call TRBJ2-2, with TRBD2 matching 8 bases. CDR1 and CDR2 (germline): SGHTA, FQGNSA. The CDR3 has 15 amino acids. V gave up 2 bases and J gave up 5 bases; unmatched junction bases: 4. Here the CDR3 DNA reads TGTGCCAGCAGCTTATGGACTAGCCGGACCGGGGAGCTGTTTTTT. This encodes CASSLWTSRTGELFF. Looking up the rest from reference TRBV7-2 and TRBJ2-2 gives the full variable domain: GAGVSQSPSNKVTEKGKDVELRCDPISGHTALYWYRQSLGQGLEFLIYFQGNSAPDKSGLPSDRFSAERTGGSVSTLTIQRTQQEDSAVYLCASSLWTSRTGELFFGEGSRLTVL.

The chain couples TRBV10-3 to TRBJ2-7; D unresolved. Germline-derived CDR1 and CDR2 are ENHRY and SYGVKD. The CDR3 covers 15 residues. V lost 4 bases, J lost 4 bases, and 17 bases lay in between. CDR3 sequence: CAISVSGHRDYEQYF. DNA of the CDR3: TGTGCCATCAGTGTTTCCGGCCATAGGGATTACGAGCAGTACTTC.

In its sample, this clonotype was seen a few times. The chain couples TRBV6-5 to TRBJ1-1; the match to TRBD1 covers 8 bases. Germline V gene lookup returns CDR1 MNHEY and CDR2 SVGAGI. CDR3 length: 14 amino acids. V gave up 4 bases and J gave up 3 bases; unmatched junction bases: 4. The CDR3 nucleotides are TGTGCCAGCAGTTCGGACAGGGTAGACACTGAAGCTTTCTTT. Protein sequence: CASSSDRVDTEAFF.

This chain connects TRBV2 to TRBJ1-4; D call uncertain. The CDR3 is made up of 15 amino acids. V lost 3 bases and J lost 7, with 15 bases in between. CDR1 and CDR2 (germline): SNHLY, FYNNEI. The CDR3 DNA reads as TGTGCCAGCAGTGAGGAGCGGCAGACGGGTGAAAAACTGTTTTTT. This translates into CASSEERQTGEKLFF. Using reference TRBV2 and TRBJ1-4 for the parts outside the CDR3, the full variable domain is EPEVTQTPSHQVTQMGQEVILRCVPISNHLYFYWYRQILGQKVEFLVSFYNNEISEKSEIFDDQFSVERPDGSNFTLKIRSTKLEDSAMYFCASSEERQTGEKLFFGSGTQLSVL.

The V call is TRBV4-2, the J call TRBJ2-5, with 10 positions matching TRBD2. The length of the CDR3 is 16 residues. From germline, CDR1 is LGHNA and CDR2 YNFKEQ. V lost 4 bases, J lost 3 bases, and 8 bases stayed unmatched. In nucleotides, the CDR3 is TGTGCCAGCAGCCCCTCTTCTAGCGGGGGTAAAGAGACCCAGTACTTC. Its translation: CASSPSSSGGKETQYF.

Here the CDR3 reads CASSLRRDNEQFF. In DNA form, the CDR3 reads TGTGCCAGCAGTTTACGTCGGGACAATGAGCAGTTCTTC. The chain carries TRBV28 and TRBJ2-1, with unresolved D. V lost 2 bases and J lost 5, with 7 bases in between. The CDR3 is 13 amino acids. CDR1 and CDR2 from the germline V gene are MDHEN and SYDVKM.

The gene calls are TRBV2 and TRBJ2-1, with D perhaps matching TRBD1 (5 bases). Trimming cost V 5 bases and J 5 bases, with 10 bases left between them. The CDR3 has 13 amino acids. Germline V CDR1 and CDR2: SNHLY, FYNNEI. The CDR3 sequence: CASSPDTHNEQFF. In DNA form, the CDR3 reads TGTGCCAGCAGTCCGGACACCCACAATGAGCAGTTCTTC. Combining the CDR3 with reference TRBV2 and TRBJ2-1 gives the whole variable domain EPEVTQTPSHQVTQMGQEVILRCVPISNHLYFYWYRQILGQKVEFLVSFYNNEISEKSEIFDDQFSVERPDGSNFTLKIRSTKLEDSAMYFCASSPDTHNEQFFGPGTRLTVL.

This clonotype was seen many times. This chain uses TRBV12-3 or TRBV12-4 with TRBJ2-7; a possible D gene is TRBD1 (6 bases). The CDR3 contains 15 residues. The V and J ends lost 5 bases and 6 bases respectively, with 20 bases between them. Here the CDR3 DNA reads TGTGCCAGCAGTCGTACAGGGCATCCTCTCGGCGAGCAGTACTTC. It translates to CASSRTGHPLGEQYF.

A few counts support this clonotype. This rearrangement joins TRBV7-9 to TRBJ2-5; D may match TRBD1 or TRBD2 (5 bases each). CDR3 size: 12 residues. V lost 5 bases, J lost 7 bases, and 11 bases lay in between. Germline CDR1 SEHNR, CDR2 FQNEAQ (reference sequence). CDR3 in amino acids: CASSGTVVTQYF. The DNA for the CDR3 is TGTGCCAGCAGCGGGACGGTAGTGACCCAGTACTTC.

The chain is built from TRBV11-2 and TRBJ1-2; 7 bases map to TRBD1. The CDR3 has 15 amino acids. With V trimmed by 1 base and J by 7 bases, 9 bases remained unmatched. CDR1 SGHAT and CDR2 FQNNGV come from the germline V gene. The CDR3 region is CASSLGQGRFGGYTF. CDR3 coding DNA: TGTGCCAGCAGCTTAGGACAGGGTCGATTTGGTGGCTACACCTTC.

This clonotype has a handful of counts. V is TRBV5-4 and J is TRBJ2-5, with a tentative D call TRBD1 (6 bases). Deletions cut 4 bases from V and 2 bases from J, with 18 bases between. In germline, CDR1 is SGHNT, CDR2 YYREEE (reference sequence). The CDR3 totals 16 residues. The CDR3 sequence is CASSRRRSGEQETQYF. The CDR3, as DNA: TGTGCCAGCAGCCGGAGGAGATCAGGGGAGCAAGAGACCCAGTACTTC.

This clonotype has a count of ten or more. This chain uses TRBV20-1 with TRBJ2-4, with D possibly being TRBD2 (5 bases). This CDR3 spans 14 amino acids. Trimming took off 6 bases at V and 5 bases at J, with 17 bases between the two ends. Germline V lookup: CDR1 DFQATT, CDR2 SNEGSKA (reference sequence). The CDR3 DNA reads TGCAGTGCCGAGGGTCTTGGAAAGGAAAACATTCAGTACTTC. The encoded protein is CSAEGLGKENIQYF.

The gene calls are TRBV5-8 and TRBJ2-1; D is unresolved. V dropped 1 base and J dropped 4 bases, with 12 bases sitting between them. Germline CDR1 is SGHTS and CDR2 is YDEGEE. This CDR3 contains 15 residues. In DNA form, the CDR3 reads TGTGCCAGCAGCTTGCGGCCAGTCGGTTACAATGAGCAGTTCTTC. This gives the protein CASSLRPVGYNEQFF. The full variable domain, rest sourced from reference TRBV5-8 and TRBJ2-1, is EAGVTQSPTHLIKTRGQQATLRCSPISGHTSVYWYQQALGLGLQFLLWYDEGEERNRGNFPPRFSGRQFPNYSSELNVNALELEDSALYLCASSLRPVGYNEQFFGPGTRLTVL.

This clonotype was seen many times. The V gene is TRBV20-1, the J gene TRBJ2-5; 10 bases are a match to TRBD2. The CDR3 totals 13 residues. Trimming at V came to 5 bases and at J to 5 bases, leaving 5 bases not matched to a gene. Germline CDR1 is DFQATT and CDR2 is SNEGSKA (reference sequence). CDR3 sequence reads: CSALGLAAETQYF. As DNA, the CDR3 is TGCAGTGCTTTAGGACTAGCGGCGGAGACCCAGTACTTC.

This chain connects TRBV9 to TRBJ2-1; 10 nucleotides match TRBD2. J gave up 5 bases and V 4 bases, and 6 bases lay outside the gene matches. CDR1 and CDR2 from the germline V gene are SGDLS and YYNGEE. The CDR3 is made up of 15 amino acids. As DNA, the CDR3 is TGTGCCAGCAGCCCGGGACTAGCGACCGACAATGAGCAGTTCTTC. Amino acid sequence: CASSPGLATDNEQFF.

The chain is built from TRBV20-1 and TRBJ2-2; D remains ambiguous. The CDR3 has 13 amino acids. Between the trimmed V and J ends, which lost 5 bases and 1 base, there was a span of 8 bases. Looked up from germline, CDR1 is DFQATT and CDR2 is SNEGSKA (reference sequence). CDR3 residues: CSAAYRNTGELFF. The CDR3 bases are TGCAGTGCTGCGTACAGGAACACCGGGGAGCTGTTTTTT.

The genes are TRBV21-1 and TRBJ1-1. TRBV21-1 is described as a pseudogene. The CDR3 totals 16 residues. CDR3 DNA sequence: TGTGCCAGCAGCAAACCGAACCTACATGGGAAAACTGAAGCTTTCTTT. As protein: CASSKPNLHGKTEAFF.

This clonotype was seen more than once but under ten times. The chain employs TRBV4-2 and TRBJ1-1; no clear D gene. V lost 0 bases and J lost 7, with 12 bases in between. The CDR3 totals 14 residues. Germline V gene data show CDR1 as LGHNA and CDR2 as YNFKEQ. CDR3 protein: CASSQDRDLFEAFF. Written as DNA, the CDR3 is TGTGCCAGCAGCCAAGATCGTGATCTATTTGAAGCTTTCTTT.

This clonotype occurred a few times. V usage is TRBV12-3 or TRBV12-4 and J usage is TRBJ2-5, with 8 bases fitting TRBD1. The CDR3 loop spans 16 amino acids. J gave up 2 bases and V 0 bases, and 5 bases lay outside the gene matches. The CDR3 DNA is TGTGCCAGCAGTTTAGCTGAAGGGACAGGTCAAGAGACCCAGTACTTC. The encoded protein is CASSLAEGTGQETQYF.

A few counts support this clonotype. The genes are TRBV5-1 and TRBJ2-5; the match to TRBD1 covers 7 bases. V shed 4 bases, J shed 6 bases, and the junction held 9 bases outside the gene matches. Per the germline V gene, CDR1 is SGHRS and CDR2 is YFSETQ. The CDR3 is 14 amino acids. The chain's CDR3 is CASSTTGVTKTQYF. The CDR3 DNA reads TGCGCCAGCAGCACTACAGGGGTTACGAAGACCCAGTACTTC.

This rearrangement joins TRBV6-4 to TRBJ2-2; the D call may be TRBD1 or TRBD2 (5 bases each). The CDR3 covers 16 residues. V lost 7 bases and J 4 bases, leaving 19 bases between the germline ends. Looked up from germline, CDR1 is MRHNA and CDR2 is SNTAGT. CDR3 nucleotides: TGTGCCAGCAAAGGGGACGCTATCTGGGGCACCGGGGAGCTGTTTTTT. Amino acids: CASKGDAIWGTGELFF.

This clonotype was seen a handful of times. The chain is built from TRBV29-1 and TRBJ2-5; no reliable D call. Germline CDR1 is SQVTM and CDR2 is ANQGSEA. Trimming cost V 4 bases and J 2 bases, with 8 bases left between them. The CDR3 sequence is 12 residues long. The chain's CDR3 is CSVGGLQETQYF. Written as DNA, the CDR3 is TGCAGCGTTGGCGGATTACAAGAGACCCAGTACTTC.

The gene calls are TRBV20-1 and TRBJ2-5; 10 bases agree with TRBD2. With 0 bases clipped from V and 5 bases from J, the junction kept 6 bases outside the gene matches. The CDR3 covers 15 residues. CDR1 and CDR2 from the germline V gene are DFQATT and SNEGSKA (reference sequence). CDR3 bases: TGCAGTGCTAGAGATTGGGGACTAGCGAGGGAGACCCAGTACTTC. It yields the protein CSARDWGLARETQYF.